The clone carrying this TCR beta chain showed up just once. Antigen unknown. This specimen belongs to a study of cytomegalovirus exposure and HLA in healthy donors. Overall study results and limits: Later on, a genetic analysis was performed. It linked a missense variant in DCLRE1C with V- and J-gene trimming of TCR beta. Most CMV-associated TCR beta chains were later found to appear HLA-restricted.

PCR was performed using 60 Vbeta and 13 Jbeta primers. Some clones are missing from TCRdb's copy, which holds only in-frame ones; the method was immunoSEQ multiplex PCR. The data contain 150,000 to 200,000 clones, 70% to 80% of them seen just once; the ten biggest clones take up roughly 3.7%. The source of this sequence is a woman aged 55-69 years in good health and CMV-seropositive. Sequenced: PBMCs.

The CDR3, as DNA: TGTGCCAGCAGCTTGGGTGCGGGACCCAGCGCCGAGCAGTACTTC. Amino acid sequence: CASSLGAGPSAEQYF. The rearrangement links TRBV5-5 to TRBJ2-7, with a weak D call TRBD2 (6 bases). Germline loops: CDR1 SGHKS, CDR2 YYEKEE (reference sequence). V lost 0 bases and J 6 bases, leaving 16 bases between the germline ends. The CDR3 is made up of 15 amino acids.